This is a list of T cell receptor beta chains from one sample in a study of blood T cell repertoires in COVID-19. The assay was immunoSEQ multiplex PCR, and TCRdb's table has in-frame clones only and misses some. The data show about 300,000 clones, approximately 84% seen once. The material sequenced was peripheral blood. Receptors originate from a human donor with COVID-19, enrolled during active disease. The donor label of this sample is uncertain. Each CDR3 is given with its conserved first and last residue. D genes are given only for firm matches. Clone sizes are given selectively: once, few, many, or a class where the clone is expanded.

>TRBV9|.|TRBJ2-1|.
TGTGCCAGCAGCGTAGAAAGATGGCCATACAATGAGCAGTTCTTC
CASSVERWPYNEQFF
>TRBV4-1|.|TRBJ1-1|.
TGCGCCAGCAGCCAAGGCTTCCTTCGGGCGGGGGACACTGAAGCTTTCTTT
CASSQGFLRAGDTEAFF
>TRBV11-3|.|TRBJ2-5|.
TGTGCCAGCAGCTTAGGCAGGGCCCAAGAGACCCAGTACTTC
CASSLGRAQETQYF
>TRBV6-5|.|TRBJ2-1|.
TGTGCCAGCGGAGGGGACCGTTACAATGAGCAGTTCTTC
CASGGDRYNEQFF
>TRBV5-1|.|TRBJ2-7|.
TGCGCCAGCAGCTTGGGGCAGGGGCATGCCTACGAGCAGTACTTC
CASSLGQGHAYEQYF
>TRBV27|.|TRBJ2-2|.
TGTGCCAGCAGTACCTCGGTGGTCGGGAGCGGGGAGCTGTTTTTT
CASSTSVVGSGELFF
>TRBV10-1|.|TRBJ2-1|.
TGCGCCAGCAGGGGGGAGGATAGGAGCTCCTACAATGAGCAGTTCTTC
CASRGEDRSSYNEQFF
>TRBV7-9|.|TRBJ1-1|.
TGTGCCAGCAGCTTAGAAGCGAACACTGAAGCTTTCTTT
CASSLEANTEAFF
>TRBV5-4|TRBD2|TRBJ2-5|.
TGTGCCCGTCCCCAGGGGTCTAGCGGGAAACAAGAGACCCAGTACTTC
CARPQGSSGKQETQYF
>TRBV5-1|TRBD2|TRBJ2-2|.
TGCGCCAGCAGCTTGACCTCAGCGGGAGCTAGTGCCGGGGAGCTGTTTTTT
CASSLTSAGASAGELFF
>TRBV19|TRBD1|TRBJ2-3|.
TGTGCCAGTGCAGACAGGGCGGCAGATACGCAGTATTTT
CASADRAADTQYF
>TRBV6-6|.|TRBJ2-6|.
TGTGCCAGCAGGCAGCGAAGGGGCTCTGGGGCCAACGTCCTGACTTTC
CASRQRRGSGANVLTF
>TRBV19|.|TRBJ1-1|.
TGTGCCAGTAGTCCCGGGTTAACTGAAGCTTTCTTT
CASSPGLTEAFF
>TRBV4-3|TRBD2|TRBJ2-7|.
TGCGCCAGCAGCCTACTAGCGGCCGGATCCTACGAGCAGTACTTC
CASSLLAAGSYEQYF
>TRBV7-2|TRBD1|TRBJ2-7|.
TGTGCCAGCAGCAGGGCCCCCGGGACAGGGATCTACGAGCAGTACTTC
CASSRAPGTGIYEQYF
>TRBV29-1|TRBD2|TRBJ2-1|.
TGCAGCGTCGGACTAGCGGGCTTGAGCTCCTACAATGAGCAGTTCTTC
CSVGLAGLSSYNEQFF
>TRBV4-1|TRBD2|TRBJ2-2|.
TGCGCCAGCAGCCAAGGGGTAGCGGGAGATAGGACCGGGGAGCTGTTTTTT
CASSQGVAGDRTGELFF
>TRBV7-2|.|TRBJ1-5|.
TGTGCCAGCAGCTTCCGGGGCGGGGGGGACAATCAGCCCCAGCATTTT
CASSFRGGGDNQPQHF
>TRBV15|.|TRBJ2-7|.
TGTGCCACCCATAACCAGTGTATAATCATCGTCATGTACGAGCAGTACTTC
CATHNQCIIIVMYEQYF
>TRBV20-1|.|TRBJ1-2|few
TGCAGTGCTAGGGACAGCTATGGCTACACCTTC
CSARDSYGYTF
>TRBV5-1|TRBD1|TRBJ1-3|.
TGCGCCAGCAGCTTGAGTCAGGGGGCTGGAAACACCATATATTTT
CASSLSQGAGNTIYF
>TRBV30|.|TRBJ1-4|few
TGTGCCTGGAGTGGCCAGGGAAGAAATGAAAAACTGTTTTTT
CAWSGQGRNEKLFF
>TRBV30|.|TRBJ1-6|.
TGTGCCTGGAGTAGCAGGGGCGGGAATTCACCCCTCCACTTT
CAWSSRGGNSPLHF
>TRBV29-1|.|TRBJ1-2|once
TGCAGCGTCCCCGCGGACAGTAACTATGGCTACACCTTC
CSVPADSNYGYTF
>TRBV15|TRBD1|TRBJ1-4|.
TGTGCCACCAGCAGAGATGGTCGGGACAGGTTAGAAAAACTGTTTTTT
CATSRDGRDRLEKLFF
>TRBV6-4|.|TRBJ2-2|.
TGTGCCAGCAACTTACTGGGGCTAGCGTTCCCCGGGGAGCTGTTTTTT
CASNLLGLAFPGELFF
>TRBV9|TRBD2|TRBJ2-1|.
TGTGCCAGCAGCGTAGAACTAGCGGGTGGGGGTTACAATGAGCAGTTCTTC
CASSVELAGGGYNEQFF
>TRBV20-1|.|TRBJ2-1|.
TGCAGTGCTAGTCCCTTCGGGAGAAGGGCCTACAATGAGCAGTTCTTC
CSASPFGRRAYNEQFF
>TRBV28|.|TRBJ2-3|.
TGTGCCAGCACCCTTTTGCGGGCCCTCGGAGATACGCAGTATTTT
CASTLLRALGDTQYF
>TRBV9|TRBD2|TRBJ2-3|.
TGTGCCAGCAGCGCCGGACTAGCGGGAGAGGCAGATACGCAGTATTTT
CASSAGLAGEADTQYF
>TRBV30|.|TRBJ1-1|.
TGTGCACAGGACCGAACTATGAACACTGAAGCTTTCTTT
CAQDRTMNTEAFF
>TRBV2|.|TRBJ2-7|.
TGTGCCAGTGTTCTTAAGCACGAGCAGTACTTC
CASVLKHEQYF
>TRBV6-5|TRBD1|TRBJ1-3|.
TGTGCCAGCAGTCCCTTGACAGGGGCGGGAAACACCATATATTTT
CASSPLTGAGNTIYF